The subject of this entry is one T cell receptor (beta chain). Its antigen is as yet unknown. The template for TCR beta VDJ and CDR3 sequence profiling was genomic DNA. TCRdb reprocessed the reads via MiXCR and lists one record per CDR3 protein. Here the sample spans some 180,000 distinct CDR3 sequences, less than 50% being singletons. The data belong to a study of CD8+CD57+ T cells in acquired aplastic anemia. Study at large: DNA per sorted CD4+ or CD8+ sample ranged about 0.18 to 30 ug, averaging roughly 3.2 ug. Overall study findings and caveats: With respect to CD8+ Simpson's diversity, patients and controls did not differ significantly.

Patients sequenced had flow cytometry evidence of CD8+CD57+ cell expansion. All participating patients were living with severe acquired aplastic anemia. Germline V gene data show CDR1 as MRHNA and CDR2 as SNTAGT. The CDR3 spans 13 residues. The germline V and J ends were trimmed by 4 bases and 0 bases, with 4 bases remaining between them. The chain couples TRBV6-4 to TRBJ1-5, with unresolved D. Sequencing was performed on sorted CD4+, CD8+, or CD8+CD57+ T cells (not recorded which) from PBMCs. The TCR comes from a human donor with aplastic anemia. As DNA, the CDR3 is TGTGCCAGCAGTGCGCGTAGCAATCAGCCCCAGCATTTT. Protein: CASSARSNQPQHF.